The 17 T cell receptor beta chains reported below all come from one sample, sequenced in a study of OX40 agonist ivuxolimab in advanced cancers. Using immunoSEQ multiplex PCR, the repertoire was profiled, and TCRdb retains in-frame clones only, with some absent. The top ten clones hold 0.25% to 0.35% of a sample with tens of thousands of clones, roughly 84% of them seen once. Material: CD4+ or CD8+ T cells sorted from blood, obtained in a trial of the OX40 agonist ivuxolimab. The receptors here all came from an adult with an advanced solid tumor such as melanoma, head and neck, liver or kidney cancer.

The sample holds a few counts of this clone. The gene calls are TRBV25-1 and TRBJ1-1; a weak D match, TRBD1 (5 bases). The CDR3 is 14 residues long. Germline CDR1 MGHDK, CDR2 SYGVNS. Trimming cost V 5 bases and J 0 bases, with 10 bases left between them. CDR3: CASSTTGMNTEAFF. CDR3 bases: TGTGCCAGCAGTACAACAGGCATGAACACTGAAGCTTTCTTT.

A single count supports this clone. The chain has TRBV30 and TRBJ2-2; D gene ambiguous. CDR3 length: 18 residues. V was cut by 0 bases and J by 0 bases, with 17 bases left in between. Germline V gene lookup returns CDR1 GTSNPN and CDR2 SVGIG (reference sequence). In DNA, the CDR3 is TGTGCCTGGAGTGTACGTAGGGCAGCGATCGCGAACACCGGGGAGCTGTTTTTT. It is translated as CAWSVRRAAIANTGELFF.

The chain has TRBV6-1 and TRBJ2-7; tentative D call: TRBD1 (6 bases). The germline V gene has CDR1 MNHNS and CDR2 SASEGT. Trimming pared 4 bases from V and 3 bases from J, leaving 10 bases between. The CDR3 loop spans 13 amino acids. The CDR3 spells CASSGGPSYEQYF. The CDR3 nucleotides read TGTGCCAGCAGTGGGGGGCCCAGCTACGAGCAGTACTTC.

By its share, this clone is medium-sized. This chain uses TRBV5-4 with TRBJ1-1; D ambiguous. The V and J ends lost 2 bases and 0 bases respectively, with 5 bases between them. The CDR3 has 13 amino acids. The germline CDR1 and CDR2 sequences are SGHNT and YYREEE (reference sequence). DNA for the CDR3: TGTGCCAGCAGCTTTCAGTTGAACACTGAAGCTTTCTTT. It specifies CASSFQLNTEAFF.

This chain joins TRBV10-1 and TRBJ1-6; 7 bases fit TRBD1. Germline loops: CDR1 WNHNN, CDR2 SYGVQD (reference sequence). The CDR3 extends over 14 amino acids. V lost 2 bases and J lost 6; bases outside the gene matches: 1. The CDR3 reads CASSENRGNSPLHF. DNA for the CDR3: TGCGCCAGCAGTGAGAACAGGGGTAATTCACCCCTCCACTTT.

This sequence joins TRBV19 and TRBJ2-4; tentatively, D is TRBD2 (6 bases). Trimming took 5 bases from V and 7 from J, leaving 15 bases between them. This CDR3 has 14 residues. Germline-derived CDR1 and CDR2 are LNHDA and SQIVND (reference sequence). CDR3: CASSGGFMGNIQYF. The DNA of the CDR3 is TGTGCCAGTAGTGGGGGGTTTATGGGGAACATTCAGTACTTC.

This clone was detected only a few times. The V gene is TRBV7-8, the J gene TRBJ2-2, with D unresolved. V lost 5 bases and J lost 2, with 12 bases in between. The germline CDR1 and CDR2 sequences are SGHVS and FQNEAQ. This CDR3 contains 15 residues. The CDR3: CASSRERLNTGELFF. CDR3 bases: TGTGCCAGCAGCAGGGAAAGGCTAAACACCGGGGAGCTGTTTTTT.

The V call is TRBV5-6, the J call TRBJ1-1; D is unresolved. Trimming shortened V by 3 bases and J by 4 bases, and 13 bases separated the two germline ends. Germline assignment: CDR1 SGHDT and CDR2 YYEEEE. The CDR3 sequence is 14 residues long. The chain's CDR3 is CASSSEVERTEAFF. CDR3 DNA: TGTGCCAGCAGCTCGGAAGTGGAGCGCACTGAAGCTTTCTTT.

J is TRBJ1-5 and V is TRBV6-5; 12 positions match TRBD1. The CDR3 sequence is 14 residues long. Unmatched junction bases numbered 5, after V lost 5 bases and J lost 9 bases. Germline assignment: CDR1 MNHEY and CDR2 SVGAGI. The CDR3 DNA is TGTGCCAGCAGTGAAGGGGACAGGGGGCGGCCCCAGCATTTT. It translates to CASSEGDRGRPQHF.

The chain has TRBV6-5 and TRBJ1-2, with TRBD1 matching 7 bases. The trim removed 6 bases at V and 8 bases at J, leaving 9 bases unmatched. Germline CDR1 is MNHEY and CDR2 is SVGAGI. The CDR3 is 13 amino acids. The CDR3 nucleotides are TGTGCCAGCAGACTACAGGGGAAATACGGCTACACCTTC. It encodes CASRLQGKYGYTF.

The CDR3 region has the DNA TGCGCCAGCAGCCTGAGCCCCCTAGCTTTGGATACGCAGTATTTT. Translation: CASSLSPLALDTQYF. The rearrangement joins TRBV4-3 to TRBJ2-3; D might be TRBD2 (5 bases). Germline V CDR1 and CDR2: LGHNA, YSLEER. V was trimmed by 4 bases and J by 6 bases, leaving 17 bases between them. CDR3 size: 15 residues.

This clone showed up many times. The rearrangement uses TRBV4-1 and TRBJ1-6; no clear D gene. Trimming removed 4 bases at V and 8 bases at J, with 18 bases between. Germline CDR1 is MGHRA and CDR2 is YSYEKL. The CDR3 consists of 16 residues. The CDR3 here is CASSPIGRQIDSPLHF. The CDR3 DNA sequence: TGCGCCAGCAGCCCCATAGGGAGGCAGATAGATTCACCCCTCCACTTT.

The chain couples TRBV6-6 to TRBJ2-1; D might be TRBD2 (6 bases). The CDR3 runs to 16 residues. The germline gives CDR1 MNHNY, CDR2 SVGAGI (reference sequence). The V end was cut by 0 bases, the J end by 4 bases, with 13 bases between. CDR3 region: CASSYSMAGSYNEQFF. The CDR3 nucleotides are TGTGCCAGCAGTTACTCGATGGCGGGGTCATACAATGAGCAGTTCTTC.

V usage is TRBV7-2 and J usage is TRBJ2-3, with TRBD2 as a possible D gene (6 bases). Germline assignment: CDR1 SGHTA and CDR2 FQGNSA. This CDR3 region has 16 residues. The V end lost 4 bases, the J end lost 2 bases, and 16 bases lay between the germline ends. The CDR3 is CASSSQPGLFTDTQYF. The CDR3 region has the DNA TGTGCCAGCAGCTCCCAACCGGGACTCTTCACAGATACGCAGTATTTT. The entire variable domain, with the rest obtained from reference TRBV7-2 and TRBJ2-3, is as follows: GAGVSQSPSNKVTEKGKDVELRCDPISGHTALYWYRQSLGQGLEFLIYFQGNSAPDKSGLPSDRFSAERTGGSVSTLTIQRTQQEDSAVYLCASSSQPGLFTDTQYFGPGTRLTVL.

The chain couples TRBV10-3 to TRBJ2-5; 7 bases agree with TRBD2. The germline V gene has CDR1 ENHRY and CDR2 SYGVKD. V trimming: 3 bases; J trimming: 3 bases; junction bases outside the gene matches: 10. The CDR3 sequence is 16 residues long. CDR3 in amino acids: CAISDSLVGGEETQYF. The DNA for the CDR3 is TGTGCCATCAGTGACTCGTTGGTGGGGGGGGAAGAGACCCAGTACTTC.

The gene calls are TRBV10-3 and TRBJ2-5; D is unresolved. Germline CDR1 and CDR2: ENHRY and SYGVKD. The CDR3 runs 11 residues. The V gene lost 5 bases and the J gene lost 4 bases, with 5 bases spanning the gap. CDR3 amino acids: CAISKGETQYF. Written as DNA, the CDR3 is TGTGCCATCAGTAAGGGAGAGACCCAGTACTTC.

This sequence joins TRBV15 and TRBJ1-5; the D is unclear. V lost 0 bases to trimming and J lost 0 bases, with 6 bases between them. The CDR3 covers 15 residues. Germline CDR1 LNHNV, CDR2 YYDKDF (reference sequence). CDR3 sequence: CATSRDRDSNQPQHF. The CDR3 nucleotides read TGTGCCACCAGCAGAGACCGTGATAGCAATCAGCCCCAGCATTTT.